The text below deals with one T cell receptor beta chain. Its antigen remains unidentified. Vbeta (60) and Jbeta (13) primers were used in the PCR. Profiling relied on immunoSEQ multiplex PCR, and the TCRdb table lists in-frame clones only, not all of them. The sample carries about 52,000 clones, around 70% recorded once. This entry belongs to a study of cytomegalovirus exposure and HLA in healthy donors. Findings and caveats of the study: Reports described diagnosis of cytomegalovirus status by the classifier as highly specific and sensitive.

CDR1 is MGHRA, CDR2 YSYEKL, per germline. The ends lost 4 bases at V and 3 bases at J; junction bases unmatched: 10. CDR3 length: 17 amino acids. The sample comprised PBMCs. The receptor was derived from a man younger than 35 in good health and CMV-seronegative. The chain combines TRBV4-1 with TRBJ2-3; 10 bases match TRBD2. The DNA for the CDR3 is TGCGCCAGCAGCCCCACGGGGGCTAGCGGGAGTACAGATACGCAGTATTTT. It yields the protein CASSPTGASGSTDTQYF.